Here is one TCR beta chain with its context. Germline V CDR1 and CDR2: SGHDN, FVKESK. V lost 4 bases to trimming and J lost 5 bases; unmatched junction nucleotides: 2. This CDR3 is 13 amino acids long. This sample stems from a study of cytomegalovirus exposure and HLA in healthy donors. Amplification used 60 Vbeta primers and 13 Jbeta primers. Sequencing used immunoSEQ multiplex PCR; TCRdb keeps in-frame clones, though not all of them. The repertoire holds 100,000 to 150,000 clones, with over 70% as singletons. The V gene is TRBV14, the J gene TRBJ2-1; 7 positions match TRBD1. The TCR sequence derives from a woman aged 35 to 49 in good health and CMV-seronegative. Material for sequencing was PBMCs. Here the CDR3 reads CASSPRGNNEQFF. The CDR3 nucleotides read TGTGCCAGCAGCCCCAGGGGGAACAATGAGCAGTTCTTC.